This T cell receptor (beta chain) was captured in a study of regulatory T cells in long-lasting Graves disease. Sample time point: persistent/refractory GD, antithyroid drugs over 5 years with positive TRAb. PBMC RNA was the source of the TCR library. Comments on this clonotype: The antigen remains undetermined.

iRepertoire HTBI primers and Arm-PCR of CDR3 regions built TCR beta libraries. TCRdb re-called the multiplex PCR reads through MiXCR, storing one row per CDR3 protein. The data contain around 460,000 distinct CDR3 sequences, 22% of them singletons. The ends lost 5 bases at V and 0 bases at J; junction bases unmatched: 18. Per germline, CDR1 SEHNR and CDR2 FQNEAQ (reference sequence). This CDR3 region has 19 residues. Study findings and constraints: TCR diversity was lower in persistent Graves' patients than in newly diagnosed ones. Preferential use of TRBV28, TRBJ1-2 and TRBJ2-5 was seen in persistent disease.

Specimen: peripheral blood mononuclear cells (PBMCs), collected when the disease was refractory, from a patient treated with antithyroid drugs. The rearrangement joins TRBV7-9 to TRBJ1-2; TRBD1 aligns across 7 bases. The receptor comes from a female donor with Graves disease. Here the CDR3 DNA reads TGTGCCAGCAGCCCGACGCCCGGGACAGCTACACATTCTAACTATGGCTACACCTTC. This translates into CASSPTPGTATHSNYGYTF.